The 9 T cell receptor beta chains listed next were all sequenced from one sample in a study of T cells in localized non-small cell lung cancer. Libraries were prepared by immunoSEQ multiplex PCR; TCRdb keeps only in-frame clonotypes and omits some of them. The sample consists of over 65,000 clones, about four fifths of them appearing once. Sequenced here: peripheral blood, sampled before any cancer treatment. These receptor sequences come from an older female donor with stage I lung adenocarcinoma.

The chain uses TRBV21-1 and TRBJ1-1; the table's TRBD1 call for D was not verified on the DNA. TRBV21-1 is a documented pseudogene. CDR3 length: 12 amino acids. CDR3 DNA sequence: TGTGCCAGCAGCAAAGCGCGGGACAGAGATTTCTTT. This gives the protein CASSKARDRDFF.

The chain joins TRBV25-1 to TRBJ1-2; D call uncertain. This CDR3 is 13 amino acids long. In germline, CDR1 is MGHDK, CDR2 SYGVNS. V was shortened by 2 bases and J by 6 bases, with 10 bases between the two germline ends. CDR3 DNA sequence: TGTGCCAGCAGTGAAAACCCGGACCATGGCTACACCTTC. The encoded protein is CASSENPDHGYTF.

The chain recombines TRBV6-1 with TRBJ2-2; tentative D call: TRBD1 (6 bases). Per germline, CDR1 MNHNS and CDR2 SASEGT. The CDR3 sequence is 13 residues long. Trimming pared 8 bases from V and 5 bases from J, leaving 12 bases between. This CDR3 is CASARTGTGELFF. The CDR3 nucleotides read TGTGCCAGCGCGCGAACAGGGACCGGGGAGCTGTTTTTT.

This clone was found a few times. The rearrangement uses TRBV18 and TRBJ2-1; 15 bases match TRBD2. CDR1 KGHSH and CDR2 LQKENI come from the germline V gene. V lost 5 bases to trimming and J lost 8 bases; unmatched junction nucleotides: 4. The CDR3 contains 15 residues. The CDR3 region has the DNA TGTGCCAGCTCATCGGGACTAGCGGGGGGAGATGAGCAGTTCTTC. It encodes CASSSGLAGGDEQFF.

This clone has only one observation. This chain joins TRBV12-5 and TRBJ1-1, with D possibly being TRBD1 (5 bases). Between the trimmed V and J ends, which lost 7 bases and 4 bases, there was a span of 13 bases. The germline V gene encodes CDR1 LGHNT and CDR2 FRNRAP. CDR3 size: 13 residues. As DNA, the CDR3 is TGTGCTAGTGCCCAGGGCCTAGGCACTGAAGCTTTCTTT. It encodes CASAQGLGTEAFF. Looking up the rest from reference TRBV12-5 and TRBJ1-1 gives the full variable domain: DARVTQTPRHKVTEMGQEVTMRCQPILGHNTVFWYRQTMMQGLELLAYFRNRAPLDDSGMPKDRFSAEMPDATLATLKIQPSEPRDSAVYFCASAQGLGTEAFFGQGTRLTVV.

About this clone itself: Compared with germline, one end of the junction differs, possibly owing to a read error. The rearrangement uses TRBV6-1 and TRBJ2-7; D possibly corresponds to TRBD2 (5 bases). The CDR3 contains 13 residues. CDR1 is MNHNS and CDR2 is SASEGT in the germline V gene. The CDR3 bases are TGTGCCGGCAGTGAAAGAGGGACCTACGAGCAGTACTTC. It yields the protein CAGSERGTYEQYF.

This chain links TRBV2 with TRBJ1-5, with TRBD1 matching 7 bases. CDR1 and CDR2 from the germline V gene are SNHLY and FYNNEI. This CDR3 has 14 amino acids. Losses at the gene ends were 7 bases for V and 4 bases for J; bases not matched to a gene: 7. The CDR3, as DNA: TGTGCCAGCACCATAACCAGGGGGAATCAGCCCCAGCATTTT. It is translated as CASTITRGNQPQHF.

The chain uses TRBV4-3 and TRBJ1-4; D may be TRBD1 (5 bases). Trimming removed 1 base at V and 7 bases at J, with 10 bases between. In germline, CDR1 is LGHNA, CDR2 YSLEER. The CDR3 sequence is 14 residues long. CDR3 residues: CASSQGQGSEKLFF. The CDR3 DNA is TGCGCCAGCAGCCAAGGGCAGGGTAGTGAAAAACTGTTTTTT.

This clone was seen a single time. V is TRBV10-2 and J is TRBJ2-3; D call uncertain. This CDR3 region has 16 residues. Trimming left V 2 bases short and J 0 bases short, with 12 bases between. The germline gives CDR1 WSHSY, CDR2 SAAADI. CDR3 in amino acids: CASSEVARVSTDTQYF. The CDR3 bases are TGCGCCAGCAGTGAGGTGGCTCGGGTGAGCACAGATACGCAGTATTTT.